A selection of T cell receptor beta chains follows, all from one sample in a study of radiotherapy plus CTLA-4 blockade in lung cancer. The protocol was immunoSEQ multiplex PCR, while the TCRdb copy is restricted to in-frame clones and leaves out a portion. The sample contains roughly 42,000 clones, roughly 59% of which appear only once. Specimen: peripheral blood, collected from a patient treated with radiotherapy plus ipilimumab. The receptors originated from a human donor with non-small cell lung cancer who had a partial response to radiotherapy plus ipilimumab. CDR3s include the opening cysteine and the closing phenylalanine or tryptophan.

j_gene	v_gene	CDR3aa
TRBJ2-3	TRBV27	CASSLMGRGVADTQYF
TRBJ1-1	TRBV7-9	CASSLEQMNTEAFF
TRBJ2-1	TRBV7-2	CASSLRRGAGDEQFF
TRBJ1-4	TRBV18	CASSPGLREKLFF
TRBJ2-2	TRBV5-1	CASSLGQTTGELFF
TRBJ1-2	TRBV5-5	CASSSHDSNYGYTF
TRBJ1-1	TRBV5-4	CASSLQGAGQAAEAFF
-	TRBV7-6	CASSLAGGSYEQYF
TRBJ2-7	TRBV6-1	CASSGGGTAVKPSSYEQYF
TRBJ1-1	TRBV6-1	CASSETGTPDTEAFF
TRBJ1-2	TRBV7-2	CASSLVRGFAF
TRBJ2-1	TRBV7-8	CASSLAQEQFF
TRBJ2-5	TRBV10-2	CASRAGAETQYF
TRBJ1-2	TRBV4-2	CASSQASLGQMSYGYTF
TRBJ2-6	TRBV5-1	CASTDSSGANVLTF
TRBJ1-2	TRBV6-5	CASSGQGEGGYTF
TRBJ2-5	TRBV7-2	CASRSLSGIVETQYF
TRBJ2-2	TRBV7-7	CASSLGDWHTGELFF
TRBJ1-1	TRBV5-1	CASSRTQGDGAEAFF
TRBJ2-4	TRBV9	CASSVDSGQGVKNIQYF
TRBJ1-1	TRBV2	CASSETANTEAFF
TRBJ1-1	TRBV7-3	CASSSPPVYRTNTEAFF
TRBJ2-7	TRBV29-1	CSVTGSSYEQYF
TRBJ1-5	TRBV23-1	CASQSIYREGILSNQPQHF
TRBJ2-1	TRBV5-1	CASSPGTHNEQFF
TRBJ2-2	TRBV11-3	CASSALPPEHRGAVF
TRBJ1-2	TRBV6-5	CASSYAGGSRVDYTF
TRBJ2-3	TRBV9	CASSERGGTPLQGLNTQYF
TRBJ1-5	TRBV6-6	CASRPTGGDNQPQHF
TRBJ1-1	TRBV6-6	CASSYPGQRNTEAFF
TRBJ2-2	TRBV9	CASHRGGTGELFF